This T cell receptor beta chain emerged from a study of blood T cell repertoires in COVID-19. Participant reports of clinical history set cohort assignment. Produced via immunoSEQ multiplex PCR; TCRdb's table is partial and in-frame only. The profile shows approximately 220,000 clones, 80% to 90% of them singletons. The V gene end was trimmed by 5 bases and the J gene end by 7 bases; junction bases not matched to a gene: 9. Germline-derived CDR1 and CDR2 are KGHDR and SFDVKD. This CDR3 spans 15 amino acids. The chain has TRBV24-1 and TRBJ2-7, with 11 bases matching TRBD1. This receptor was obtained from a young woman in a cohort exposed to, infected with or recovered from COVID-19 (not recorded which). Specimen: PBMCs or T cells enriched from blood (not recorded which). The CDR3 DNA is TGTGCCACCAGTGGCCCCGGACAGGGGGCGGGTGAGCAGTACTTC. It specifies CATSGPGQGAGEQYF.